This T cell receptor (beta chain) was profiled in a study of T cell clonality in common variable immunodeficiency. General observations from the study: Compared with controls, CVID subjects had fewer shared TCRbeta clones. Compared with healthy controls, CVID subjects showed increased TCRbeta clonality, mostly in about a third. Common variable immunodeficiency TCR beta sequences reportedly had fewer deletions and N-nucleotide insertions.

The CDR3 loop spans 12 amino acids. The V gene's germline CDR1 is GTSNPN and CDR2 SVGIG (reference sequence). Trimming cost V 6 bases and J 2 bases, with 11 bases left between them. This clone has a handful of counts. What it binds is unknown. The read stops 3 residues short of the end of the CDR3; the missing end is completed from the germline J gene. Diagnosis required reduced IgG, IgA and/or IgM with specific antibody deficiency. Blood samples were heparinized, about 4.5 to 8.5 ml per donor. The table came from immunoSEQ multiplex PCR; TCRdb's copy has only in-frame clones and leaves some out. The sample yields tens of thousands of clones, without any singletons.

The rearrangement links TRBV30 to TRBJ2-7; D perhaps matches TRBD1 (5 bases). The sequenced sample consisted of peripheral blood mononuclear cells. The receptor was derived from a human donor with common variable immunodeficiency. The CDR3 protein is CACDRSTYEQYF. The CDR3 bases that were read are TGTGCCTGCGACAGATCCACCTACGAG.